This is a list of T cell receptor beta chains from one sample in a study of graft-versus-host responses after intestinal transplantation. Profiled with immunoSEQ multiplex PCR; TCRdb holds only in-frame clones, not every one. The sample carries around 12,000 clones, roughly 93% recorded once. Sequenced material: PBMCs, taken approximately 960 days after intestinal transplantation. The origin of the receptors is a human patient who received an intestinal transplant, so some T cells may come from the graft donor. CDR3s include the opening cysteine and the closing phenylalanine or tryptophan.

J	V	CDR3
TRBJ1-4	TRBV12-2	CASRLISGGGDEKLFF
TRBJ2-5	TRBV15	CATSRGTGGGGGTQYF
TRBJ2-2	TRBV19	CASSIGGAGTGELFF
TRBJ1-5	TRBV7-8	CASSFDRDQPQHF
TRBJ1-5	TRBV27	CASIKQGAGQPQHF
TRBJ1-1	TRBV6-5	CASSYEGGWATEAFF
TRBJ1-5	TRBV5-8	CASSLSQPQHF
TRBJ1-4	TRBV7-6	CASTRGGGSREKLFF
TRBJ1-1	TRBV7-9	CASSLESTGAKAFF
TRBJ2-3	TRBV2	CASSDLAGDTDTQYF
TRBJ2-3	TRBV12-5	CASGLFGETQYF
TRBJ1-1	TRBV6-5	CAISWDGTEAFF
TRBJ1-3	TRBV7-9	CASSLAVTTGNTIYF
TRBJ1-2	TRBV19	CASRPRQGLGYTF
TRBJ1-1	TRBV19	CASSIGYRDRRNTEAFF
TRBJ2-1	TRBV9	CASSKGTLPEQFF
TRBJ2-1	TRBV11-3	CASSLGRGVMREQFF
TRBJ1-1	TRBV7-9	CASSPWTGVTFF
TRBJ2-7	TRBV21-1	CASSKDLTDHSYEQYF
TRBJ1-6	TRBV25-1	CASRTSAGGKRGTLHF
TRBJ1-4	TRBV19	CASSTDTGTGANEKLFF
TRBJ1-4	TRBV19	CASSIELRARRGNEKLFF
TRBJ2-5	TRBV27	CASSWDTKETQYF
TRBJ1-6	TRBV19	CASSMEYRNSPLHF
TRBJ2-7	TRBV7-3	CASSLSGGAAYEQYF
TRBJ2-7	TRBV7-2	CASSRRLGYEQYF
TRBJ2-3	TRBV18	CASLDPSTDTQYF
TRBJ1-2	TRBV10-3	CAISEETGAPGGF
TRBJ2-4	TRBV27	CASSLQGTGGKNIQYF
TRBJ1-2	TRBV18	CASSRDFYGYTF
TRBJ2-7	TRBV18	CASSPGGTEQYF
TRBJ1-1	TRBV19	CASTRQGGMNTEAFF
TRBJ2-7	TRBV19	CASSQPGQGTYEQYF
TRBJ2-7	TRBV10-3	CAISEVTGPYEQYF
TRBJ2-7	TRBV5-1	CASSLRGDYEQYF
TRBJ1-3	TRBV6-9	CASLQSSGNTIYF
TRBJ2-7	TRBV6-5	CASSYSGSEQYF
TRBJ2-1	TRBV5-8	CASSQDSSYNEQFF
TRBJ1-1	TRBV7-9	CASSPSANTEAFF
TRBJ1-1	TRBV5-1	CASSLGQGANTEAFF
TRBJ1-5	TRBV6-5	CASSYGQAIWPQHF
TRBJ2-2	TRBV6-1	CAGGDHIYTGELFF
TRBJ2-5	TRBV10-1	CASSGQYQETQYF
TRBJ2-1	TRBV9	CASSDGTSGSYNEQFF
TRBJ1-2	TRBV15	CATSREGTGYGYTF
TRBJ1-1	TRBV13	CASSPRGQSTEAFF
TRBJ1-1	TRBV14	CASSHLDSAEAFF
TRBJ2-7	TRBV11-3	CASSATGTSGYEQYF
TRBJ2-3	TRBV5-1	CASGPTGAPSTDTQYF
TRBJ1-1	TRBV5-1	CASSLTGTESAEAFF
TRBJ2-6	TRBV6-5	CASSYGGGAGANVLTF
TRBJ2-1	TRBV2	CASNPWGDYNEQFF
TRBJ2-7	TRBV12-5	CASGFTAGNEQYF
TRBJ1-1	TRBV4-1	CASSQDSLNTEAFF
TRBJ2-7	TRBV5-6	CASSLAGIYEQYF